These 27 T cell receptor beta chains came from one sample sequenced in a study of cytotoxic CD8 clonotypes in ibrutinib-treated CLL. The table came from immunoSEQ multiplex PCR; TCRdb's copy has only in-frame clones and leaves some out. The data hold about 310,000 clones, with more than 65% observed a single time. The material was PBMCs, obtained before ibrutinib treatment. The receptors originated from a human donor with chronic lymphocytic leukemia.

The rearrangement uses TRBV7-6 and TRBJ2-2, with D possibly being TRBD2 (5 bases). V was shortened by 3 bases and J by 1 base, with 9 bases between the two germline ends. CDR1 is SGHVS, CDR2 FNYEAQ, per germline. The CDR3 is 15 residues long. The CDR3 DNA reads TGTGCCAGCAGCTTTATTAGCGTGAACACCGGGGAGCTGTTTTTT. It is translated as CASSFISVNTGELFF.

This rearrangement joins TRBV11-1 to TRBJ2-5; D is undetermined. Trimming removed 3 bases at V and 5 bases at J, with 7 bases between. CDR3 length: 12 residues. Germline V CDR1 and CDR2: SGHAT, FQDESV (reference sequence). CDR3: CASSFLGETQYF. CDR3 DNA sequence: TGTGCCAGCAGCTTTTTGGGGGAGACCCAGTACTTC.

The V and J genes are TRBV19 and TRBJ2-1; TRBD2 aligns across 14 bases. Germline values: CDR1 LNHDA, CDR2 SQIVND (reference sequence). The J segment lost 1 base and the V segment lost 5 bases, leaving 7 bases of the junction unmatched. This CDR3 contains 18 residues. The CDR3 nucleotides read TGTGCCAGTAGTCGAGGGACTAGCGGGAGCGGATCCTACAATGAGCAGTTCTTC. As protein: CASSRGTSGSGSYNEQFF. Full variable domain (remainder filled in from reference TRBV19 and TRBJ2-1): DGGITQSPKYLFRKEGQNVTLSCEQNLNHDAMYWYRQDPGQGLRLIYYSQIVNDFQKGDIAEGYSVSREKKESFPLTVTSAQKNPTAFYLCASSRGTSGSGSYNEQFFGPGTRLTVL.

The chain links TRBV7-2 to TRBJ2-5; no reliable D call. The DNA end lines up better with TRBJ2-7; the J call may be wrong. Germline V gene sequence: CDR1 SGHTA, CDR2 FQGNSA. The CDR3 extends over 15 amino acids. The CDR3 here is CASSLGREWTYEQYF. CDR3 nucleotides: TGTGCCAGCAGCTTAGGCCGCGAATGGACCTACGAGCAGTACTTC.

For the CDR3, the DNA is TGTGCCAGCAGTGGGCCAGTAAGCACAGATACGCAGTATTTT. It codes for CASSGPVSTDTQYF. The V and J genes are TRBV2 and TRBJ2-3; D gene ambiguous. There are 14 residues in the CDR3. V lost 4 bases and J lost 0, with 8 bases in between. Germline CDR1 and CDR2: SNHLY and FYNNEI.

This clone was counted once. CDR3 amino acids: CASSQGPAWINQPQHF. The CDR3 nucleotides are TGTGCCAGCAGCCAAGGTCCAGCCTGGATCAATCAGCCCCAGCATTTT. This chain connects TRBV4-2 to TRBJ1-5; D not certain. Trimming took off 1 base at V and 3 bases at J, with 13 bases between the two ends. The CDR3 runs to 16 residues. Germline V gene sequence: CDR1 LGHNA, CDR2 YNFKEQ.

This CDR3 reads CASKLLAETYEQYF. In DNA, the CDR3 is TGTGCCAGCAAATTACTAGCGGAAACCTACGAGCAGTACTTC. This chain uses TRBV6-5 with TRBJ2-7; the match to TRBD2 covers 8 bases. Trimming removed 7 bases from V and 2 bases from J; junction bases left unmatched: 7. The CDR3 extends over 14 amino acids. CDR1 and CDR2 (germline): MNHEY, SVGAGI.

The chain links TRBV5-1 to TRBJ1-1; 10 bases match TRBD1. CDR1 is SGHRS and CDR2 is YFSETQ in the germline V gene. With V trimmed by 4 bases and J by 7 bases, 7 bases remained unmatched. The CDR3 has 14 residues. The chain's CDR3 is CASSESTGGREAFF. The CDR3 DNA reads as TGCGCCAGCAGCGAGTCGACAGGGGGCCGTGAAGCTTTCTTT.

V usage is TRBV5-6 and J usage is TRBJ2-2; TRBD2 matches at 7 bases. Germline lookup yields CDR1 SGHDT and CDR2 YYEEEE. V lost 2 bases, J lost 4 bases, and 5 bases stayed unmatched. The CDR3 is 15 residues long. The CDR3 sequence is CASSFPAGSTGELFF. The CDR3 bases are TGTGCCAGCAGCTTCCCAGCGGGAAGCACCGGGGAGCTGTTTTTT.

This clone has a handful of counts. V is TRBV9 and J is TRBJ1-4; D gene ambiguous. This CDR3 region has 12 residues. V lost 1 base and J lost 7, with 5 bases in between. CDR1 and CDR2 from the germline V gene are SGDLS and YYNGEE. CDR3 region: CASSVNGEKLFF. For the CDR3, the DNA is TGTGCCAGCAGCGTAAATGGTGAAAAACTGTTTTTT.

CDR3 nucleotide sequence: TGCGCCAGCAGCCAAGAACACAGGGTTAGGAATTCTAATGAAAAACTGTTTTTT. Amino acid sequence: CASSQEHRVRNSNEKLFF. The rearrangement joins TRBV4-1 to TRBJ1-4, with D perhaps TRBD1 (6 bases). The CDR3 is 18 residues long. CDR1 MGHRA and CDR2 YSYEKL come from the germline V gene. V was cut by 0 bases and J by 3 bases, with 17 bases left in between.

The chain carries TRBV9 and TRBJ1-4; no clear D gene. CDR1 is SGDLS and CDR2 is YYNGEE in the germline V gene. The CDR3 is 15 amino acids. V was cut by 3 bases and J by 4 bases, with 13 bases left in between. CDR3 residues: CASSGRGLDNEKLFF. The DNA of the CDR3 is TGTGCCAGCAGCGGCCGGGGTTTGGATAATGAAAAACTGTTTTTT.

The chain recombines TRBV18 with TRBJ1-5, with D tentatively TRBD1 (5 bases). Germline CDR1 KGHSH, CDR2 LQKENI. V lost 0 bases and J lost 11, with 11 bases in between. The CDR3 totals 13 residues. This chain's CDR3 is CASSPPRGSAQHF. The CDR3 bases are TGTGCCAGCTCACCACCGAGGGGATCAGCCCAGCATTTT.

V is TRBV9 and J is TRBJ1-4; TRBD1 aligns across 8 bases. The CDR3 sequence is 14 residues long. J lost 3 bases, V lost 7 bases, and 5 bases had no gene match. CDR1 is SGDLS and CDR2 is YYNGEE in the germline V gene. CDR3 in amino acids: CASRPGQANEKLFF. The CDR3 DNA is TGTGCCAGCCGACCGGGACAGGCTAATGAAAAACTGTTTTTT.

The V and J genes are TRBV11-1 and TRBJ2-3; TRBD2 aligns across 15 bases. Germline-derived CDR1 and CDR2 are SGHAT and FQDESV (reference sequence). This CDR3 comprises 17 residues. V shed 5 bases and J 2 bases; nucleotides not matched to a gene: 5. This CDR3 is CASSPGLAGGFTDTQYF. For the CDR3, the DNA is TGTGCCAGCAGCCCGGGACTAGCGGGGGGTTTCACAGATACGCAGTATTTT.

The V call is TRBV19, the J call TRBJ2-5; D remains ambiguous. The CDR3 covers 13 residues. Trimming cost V 8 bases and J 5 bases, with 15 bases left between them. The germline V gene encodes CDR1 LNHDA and CDR2 SQIVND (reference sequence). In nucleotides, the CDR3 is TGTGCCAGTGAGGACGGACGGATCGAGACCCAGTACTTC. It encodes CASEDGRIETQYF.

This rearrangement joins TRBV5-1 to TRBJ2-3; no clear D gene. Trimming removed 7 bases from V and 0 bases from J, with 12 bases in between. Per the germline V gene, CDR1 is SGHRS and CDR2 is YFSETQ. The CDR3 is 14 residues long. The CDR3 nucleotides read TGCGCCAGCGGAGCGTCGGCTAGCACAGATACGCAGTATTTT. As protein: CASGASASTDTQYF.

A remark on this clone: The same CDR3 also results from other DNA sequences found in this sample. CDR3 in amino acids: CASSVGTGELFF. The CDR3 coding sequence is TGTGCCAGCAGCGTTGGGACCGGGGAGCTGTTTTTT. The chain has TRBV9 and TRBJ2-2, with unresolved D. V gave up 2 bases and J gave up 5 bases, with 4 bases separating them. CDR1 is SGDLS and CDR2 is YYNGEE in the germline V gene. This CDR3 is 12 amino acids long.

The V and J genes are TRBV7-9 and TRBJ1-1; D is perhaps TRBD1 (6 bases). CDR1 is SEHNR and CDR2 is FQNEAQ in the germline V gene (reference sequence). This CDR3 is built from 13 residues. The ends were cut back, 5 bases at V and 4 bases at J, with 11 bases in the middle. For the CDR3, the DNA is TGTGCCAGCAGCCGAGGGGGAGTCACTGAAGCTTTCTTT. Translating gives CASSRGGVTEAFF.

The rearrangement joins TRBV5-1 to TRBJ2-3; 7 bases line up with TRBD2. This CDR3 comprises 19 residues. Trimming took 0 bases from V and 1 from J; bases not matched to a gene: 14. The germline V gene encodes CDR1 SGHRS and CDR2 YFSETQ. The DNA for the CDR3 is TGCGCCAGCAGCTTGGCGTTCTCTAGCGGAGAAGGAGGCACAGATACGCAGTATTTT. Translation gives CASSLAFSSGEGGTDTQYF.

The V gene is TRBV6-4, the J gene TRBJ2-1, with 7 bases that match TRBD1. CDR3 length: 15 amino acids. V lost 5 bases to trimming and J lost 0 bases; unmatched junction nucleotides: 4. Looked up from germline, CDR1 is MRHNA and CDR2 is SNTAGT. The DNA of the CDR3 is TGTGCCAGCAGTCGACAGGGAAGCTCCTACAATGAGCAGTTCTTC. Its translation is CASSRQGSSYNEQFF.

The chain carries TRBV11-3 and TRBJ2-1; no reliable D call. Germline V CDR1 and CDR2: SGHNT, YENEEA. This CDR3 spans 15 amino acids. V lost 2 bases and J 7 bases, leaving 15 bases between the germline ends. CDR3 amino acids: CASSLRSMGENEQFF. The CDR3 nucleotides are TGTGCCAGCAGCTTACGGTCTATGGGTGAGAATGAGCAGTTCTTC.

About this clone itself: Other DNA sequences in the same sample also yield this CDR3. The chain links TRBV5-1 to TRBJ2-7; D ambiguous. CDR3 length equals 12 residues. Germline loops: CDR1 SGHRS, CDR2 YFSETQ. V lost 1 base and J 2 bases, leaving 4 bases between the germline ends. Here the CDR3 reads CASSLHAYEQYF. CDR3 DNA sequence: TGCGCCAGCAGCTTGCATGCCTACGAGCAGTACTTC.

The genes are TRBV6-5 and TRBJ1-3, with 7 nucleotides matching TRBD1. Per the germline V gene, CDR1 is MNHEY and CDR2 is SVGAGI. Trimming cost V 6 bases and J 4 bases; bases outside gene matches: 6. CDR3 size: 14 residues. The DNA of the CDR3 is TGTGCCAGCAGAGACAGGGCGAAAGGAAACACCATATATTTT. Translating gives CASRDRAKGNTIYF.

This sequence joins TRBV28 and TRBJ2-3; unclear D gene. V was clipped by 7 bases and J by 0 bases, with 11 bases between them. Germline V CDR1 and CDR2: MDHEN, SYDVKM. This CDR3 has 14 residues. The CDR3 spells CASNLGSSTDTQYF. In DNA, the CDR3 is TGTGCCAGCAACTTGGGATCTAGCACAGATACGCAGTATTTT.

The V gene is TRBV7-2, the J gene TRBJ2-7; no clear D gene. CDR1 and CDR2 (germline): SGHTA, FQGNSA. The CDR3 is made up of 13 amino acids. V was clipped by 0 bases and J by 1 base, with 4 bases between them. The CDR3 protein is CASSLAVSYEQYF. The CDR3 nucleotides read TGTGCCAGCAGCTTAGCTGTTTCCTACGAGCAGTACTTC.

The chain recombines TRBV5-1 with TRBJ1-2; no definite D call. The CDR3 runs to 14 residues. Germline CDR1 and CDR2: SGHRS and YFSETQ. Trimming took off 4 bases at V and 5 bases at J, with 15 bases between the two ends. The CDR3 protein is CASSTSTGEYGYTF. CDR3 DNA: TGCGCCAGCAGCACAAGCACCGGGGAATATGGCTACACCTTC.